Shown below are 8 T cell receptor beta chains from a single sample sequenced in a study of CD8+ T cells in alopecia areata. RNA was isolated and reverse transcribed to cDNA, the sequencing template. Using immunoSEQ multiplex PCR, the repertoire was profiled, and TCRdb retains in-frame clones only, with some absent. The sample lists some 180,000 clones; 45% to 70% were seen once. The specimen sequenced was CD8+ T cells sorted from blood. These receptors were collected from a human donor in good health.

In its sample, this clone was seen many times. The chain uses TRBV5-5 and TRBJ1-2; D not resolved. The CDR3 is made up of 14 amino acids. V was cut by 2 bases and J by 3 bases, with 11 bases left in between. Germline V gene sequence: CDR1 SGHKS, CDR2 YYEKEE (reference sequence). Written as DNA, the CDR3 is TGTGCCAGCAGCTTAAGGGCAGCCGACTATGGCTACACCTTC. Residues: CASSLRAADYGYTF.

This rearrangement joins TRBV27 to TRBJ2-3; TRBD1 or TRBD2 may be the D gene (5 bases each). The CDR3 is made up of 16 amino acids. V was shortened by 7 bases and J by 4 bases, with 21 bases between the two germline ends. The germline V gene has CDR1 MNHEY and CDR2 SMNVEV (reference sequence). The DNA of the CDR3 is TGTGCCAGCACACCGGGGATTCCTCCAGGGTCAGATACGCAGTATTTT. It specifies CASTPGIPPGSDTQYF.

This chain links TRBV5-1 with TRBJ2-1; D is possibly TRBD1 or TRBD2 (5 bases each). Germline CDR1 and CDR2: SGHRS and YFSETQ. The ends were cut back, 7 bases at V and 0 bases at J, with 11 bases in the middle. This CDR3 is 14 amino acids long. CDR3 loop: CASEPGSSYNEQFF. CDR3 in DNA: TGCGCCAGCGAGCCAGGGAGCTCCTACAATGAGCAGTTCTTC.

V gene TRBV11-1 combines with J gene TRBJ2-3; 10 nucleotides line up with TRBD2. The CDR3 contains 16 residues. Germline loops: CDR1 SGHAT, CDR2 FQDESV (reference sequence). The J segment lost 3 bases and the V segment lost 6 bases, leaving 9 bases of the junction unmatched. CDR3: CASRSSSGGATDTQYF. The CDR3 coding sequence is TGTGCCAGCAGGTCCTCTAGCGGGGGAGCTACAGATACGCAGTATTTT.

The chain joins TRBV7-9 to TRBJ2-7; no clear D gene. The V gene lost 5 bases and the J gene lost 2 bases, with 7 bases spanning the gap. Looked up from germline, CDR1 is SEHNR and CDR2 is FQNEAQ (reference sequence). The CDR3 loop spans 12 amino acids. CDR3 region: CASSPITYEQYF. The CDR3 DNA reads as TGTGCCAGCAGCCCAATCACCTACGAGCAGTACTTC.

This chain links TRBV6-5 with TRBJ2-2; D is uncertain. Germline CDR1 and CDR2: MNHEY and SVGAGI. V gave up 6 bases and J gave up 6 bases, with 8 bases separating them. This CDR3 region has 12 residues. CDR3 sequence reads: CASSPTAGELFF. The CDR3 DNA sequence: TGTGCCAGCAGCCCGACCGCCGGGGAGCTGTTTTTT.

This sequence joins TRBV5-6 and TRBJ2-5; 7 positions match TRBD2. CDR3 size: 14 residues. The V gene end was trimmed by 0 bases and the J gene end by 3 bases; junction bases not matched to a gene: 2. Per germline, CDR1 SGHDT and CDR2 YYEEEE. The CDR3 region has the DNA TGTGCCAGCAGCTTGGGGGACTATGAAGAGACCCAGTACTTC. This codes for CASSLGDYEETQYF.

The chain couples TRBV4-1 to TRBJ2-5; 8 nucleotides match TRBD2. Germline CDR1 and CDR2: MGHRA and YSYEKL. There are 16 residues in the CDR3. After removal of 1 base from V and 5 bases from J, the junction contained 9 bases not matched to a gene. CDR3 DNA sequence: TGCGCCAGCAGCCAAGGTGGACGGGGGGGTCATGAGACCCAGTACTTC. It translates to CASSQGGRGGHETQYF.